This T cell receptor beta chain was recorded in a study of Ad26.COV2.S vaccination and SARS-CoV-2 variants. Study results and limitations: Total T cell responses may have been underestimated by the TCR breadth and depth analyses.

Method: immunoSEQ multiplex PCR; TCRdb's copy keeps in-frame clones and lacks some. The table has 150,000 to 200,000 clones, around nine tenths seen once. The length of the CDR3 is 16 residues. Looked up from germline, CDR1 is MGHRA and CDR2 is YSYEKL. J gave up 8 bases and V 3 bases, and 11 bases lay outside the gene matches. Points on this clone: Antigen unknown.

The V gene is TRBV4-1, the J gene TRBJ2-1, with 9 nucleotides matching TRBD1. The TCR originated in a human donor who had recovered from COVID-19. The specimen comprised peripheral blood, sampled after recovery from COVID-19. The CDR3: CASSQGGTGTIYEQFF. The CDR3 nucleotides are TGCGCCAGCAGCCAGGGGGGGACAGGGACAATCTATGAGCAGTTCTTC.